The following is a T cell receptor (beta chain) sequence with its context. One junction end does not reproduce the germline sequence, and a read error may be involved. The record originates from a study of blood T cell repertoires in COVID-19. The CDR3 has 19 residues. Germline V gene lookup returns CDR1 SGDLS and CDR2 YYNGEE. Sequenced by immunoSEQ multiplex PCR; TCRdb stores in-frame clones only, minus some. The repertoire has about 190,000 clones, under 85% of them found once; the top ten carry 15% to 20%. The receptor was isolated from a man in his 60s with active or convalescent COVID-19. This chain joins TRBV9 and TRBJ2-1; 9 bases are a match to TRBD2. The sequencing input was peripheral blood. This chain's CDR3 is CASSVGRAGGPLPYNEQFF. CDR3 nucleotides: TGTGCCAGCAGCGTAGGTCGAGCGGGAGGCCCCTTACCCTATAATGAGCAGTTCTTC. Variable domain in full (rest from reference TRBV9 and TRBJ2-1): DSGVTQTPKHLITATGQRVTLRCSPRSGDLSVYWYQQSLDQGLQFLIQYYNGEERAKGNILERFSAQQFPDLHSELNLSSLELGDSALYFCASSVGRAGGPLPYNEQFFGPGTRLTVL.